The clone carrying this TCR beta chain has at least ten counts. The data were taken from a study of T cells after posttransplantation cyclophosphamide. The protocol was immunoSEQ multiplex PCR, while the TCRdb copy is restricted to in-frame clones and leaves out a portion. This sample has about 37,000 clones, each found more than once. Trimming removed 7 bases at V and 7 bases at J, with 11 bases between. This CDR3 contains 13 residues. CDR1 is LNHDA and CDR2 is SQIVND in the germline V gene (reference sequence). This chain connects TRBV19 to TRBJ1-6, with D possibly being TRBD1 (6 bases). Sequencing was done on a sample of PBMCs. The sequence derives from a man aged 25 to 45 in good health and a related stem cell transplant donor. CDR3 residues: CASNGQQNSPLHF. CDR3 nucleotide sequence: TGTGCCAGTAACGGACAGCAAAATTCACCCCTCCACTTT. Full variable domain (remainder filled in from reference TRBV19 and TRBJ1-6): DGGITQSPKYLFRKEGQNVTLSCEQNLNHDAMYWYRQDPGQGLRLIYYSQIVNDFQKGDIAEGYSVSREKKESFPLTVTSAQKNPTAFYLCASNGQQNSPLHFGNGTRLTVT.